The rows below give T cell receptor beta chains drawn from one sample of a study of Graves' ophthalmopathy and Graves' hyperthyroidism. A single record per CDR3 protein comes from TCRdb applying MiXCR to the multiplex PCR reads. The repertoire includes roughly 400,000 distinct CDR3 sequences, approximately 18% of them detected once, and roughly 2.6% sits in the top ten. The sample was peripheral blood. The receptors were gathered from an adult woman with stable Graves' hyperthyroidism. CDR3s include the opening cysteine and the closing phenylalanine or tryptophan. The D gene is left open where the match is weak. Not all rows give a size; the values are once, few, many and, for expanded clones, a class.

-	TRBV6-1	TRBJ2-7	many	TGTGCCAGCAGTGAAGCGGCGGGGTACGAGCAGTACTTC	CASSEAAGYEQYF
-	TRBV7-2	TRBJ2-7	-	TGTGCCAGCAGCTTATTACAGAGCTCCTACGAGCAGTACTTC	CASSLLQSSYEQYF
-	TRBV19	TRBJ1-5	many	TGTGCCAGTAGTGGAGGGGCAATCGGCAATCAGCCCCAGCATTTT	CASSGGAIGNQPQHF
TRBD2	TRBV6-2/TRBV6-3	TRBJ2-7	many	TGTGCCAGCAGTTATGCCAGCGGGAGCTCCTACGAGCAGTACTTC	CASSYASGSSYEQYF
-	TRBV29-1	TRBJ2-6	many	TGCAGCGTTGAATGGGCCTCTGGGGCCAACGTCCTGACTTTC	CSVEWASGANVLTF
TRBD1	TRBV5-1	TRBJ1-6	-	TGCGCCAGCAGCTTGGGACAGGGAGGGCATGGTTCACCCCTCCACTTT	CASSLGQGGHGSPLHF
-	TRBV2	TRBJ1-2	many	TGTGCCAGCATTTCTTTGCGTGATGGCTACACCTTC	CASISLRDGYTF
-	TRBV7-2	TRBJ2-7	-	TGTGCCAGCAGCTTAAGGGGGTCCACCGGCGAGCAGTACTTC	CASSLRGSTGEQYF
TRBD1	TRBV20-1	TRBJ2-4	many	TGCAGTGCCAAGAACCGGGACAGCGATGCCAAAAACATTCAGTACTTC	CSAKNRDSDAKNIQYF
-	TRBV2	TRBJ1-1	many	TGTGCCAGCAGTCTAGACAGGAGGGGGACTGAAGCTTTCTTT	CASSLDRRGTEAFF
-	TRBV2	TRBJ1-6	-	TGTGCCAGCAGCGAAGAAAGGGGTAATTCACCCCTCCACTTT	CASSEERGNSPLHF
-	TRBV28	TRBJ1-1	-	TGTGCCAGCAGCCCCGGACAGATAAACACTGAAGCTTTCTTT	CASSPGQINTEAFF
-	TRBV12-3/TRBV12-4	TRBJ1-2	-	TGTGCCAGCAGTTTGAAACCTAACTATGGCTACACCTTC	CASSLKPNYGYTF
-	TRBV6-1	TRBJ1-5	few	TGTGCCAGCAGCCCCGGCCCGAGGGAGGGCAATCAGCCCCAGCATTTT	CASSPGPREGNQPQHF
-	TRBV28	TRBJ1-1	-	TGTGCCAGCAGTGAACGGGTGGGCTATCCTGAAGCTTTCTTT	CASSERVGYPEAFF
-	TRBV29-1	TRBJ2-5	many	TGCAGCGTTGAAGAGTTTTTGGCGGAAGAGACCCAGTACTTC	CSVEEFLAEETQYF
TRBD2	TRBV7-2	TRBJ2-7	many	TGTGCCAGCAGCTACAGGACTAGCGGGGACTACGAGCAGTACTTC	CASSYRTSGDYEQYF
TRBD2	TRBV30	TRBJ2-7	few	TGTGCCTGGAGTGAGGGACTAGCGACATACGAGCAGTACTTC	CAWSEGLATYEQYF
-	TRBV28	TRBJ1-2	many	TGTGCCAGCAGTTTTGCAGCCGACTATGGCTACACCTTC	CASSFAADYGYTF
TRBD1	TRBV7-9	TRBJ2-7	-	TGTGCCAGCAGCCCTACTATCGACAGGGGCCACGAGCAGTACTTC	CASSPTIDRGHEQYF
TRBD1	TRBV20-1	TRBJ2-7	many	TGCAGTGCTAGAGATATGAACAGGGGGTCTTACGAGCAGTACTTC	CSARDMNRGSYEQYF
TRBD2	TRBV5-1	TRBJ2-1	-	TGCGCCAGCACCGACCGGACTAGCGGGAGCGGCGAGCAGTTCTTC	CASTDRTSGSGEQFF
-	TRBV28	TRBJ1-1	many	TGTGCCAGCAGTTTAGTGGGGTACAACACTGAAGCTTTCTTT	CASSLVGYNTEAFF
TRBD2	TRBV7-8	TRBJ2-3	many	TGTGCCAGCAGCGCGACTAGCGGGAGGGCCGGGGGAGATACGCAGTATTTT	CASSATSGRAGGDTQYF
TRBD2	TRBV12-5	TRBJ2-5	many	TGTGCTAGTGGTTTGGCTAGCGGGAGGGCCGGCGAGACCCAGTACTTC	CASGLASGRAGETQYF
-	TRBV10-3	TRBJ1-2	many	TGTGCCATCAGTGAGTCGATAAGAAACTATGGCTACACCTTC	CAISESIRNYGYTF
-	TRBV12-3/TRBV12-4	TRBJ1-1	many	TGTGCCAGCAGGAAAGGTCAGGGCTCTTACACTGAAGCTTTCTTT	CASRKGQGSYTEAFF
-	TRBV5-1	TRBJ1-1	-	TGCGCCAGCAACAGCCTCGGGGGTACTGAAGCTTTCTTT	CASNSLGGTEAFF
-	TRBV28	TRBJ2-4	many	TGTGCCAGCAGTTTTTGGTTCCGTAATGATAAGGCCAAAAACATTCAGTACTTC	CASSFWFRNDKAKNIQYF
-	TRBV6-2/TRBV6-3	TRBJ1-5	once	TGTGCCAGCAGTTACTCGTGGAGGGACGGTCAGCCCCAGCATTTT	CASSYSWRDGQPQHF
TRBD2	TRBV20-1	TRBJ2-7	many	TGCAGTGCTAGTAAGGCGGGAGGTACCTACGAGCAGTACTTC	CSASKAGGTYEQYF
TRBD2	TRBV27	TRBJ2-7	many	TGTGCCAGCAGTTTATCAGCGGGGCCCTACGAGCAGTACTTC	CASSLSAGPYEQYF
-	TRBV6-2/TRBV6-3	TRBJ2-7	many	TGTGCCAGCAGTTACAACCCTCTGGGCGCCTACGAGCAGTACTTC	CASSYNPLGAYEQYF
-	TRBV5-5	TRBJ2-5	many	TGTGCCAGCAGCCCACCGGGTGGGAGCCAAGAGACCCAGTACTTC	CASSPPGGSQETQYF
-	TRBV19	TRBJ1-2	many	TGTGCCAGTAAGCGGGGATCCTCCTATGGCTACACCTTC	CASKRGSSYGYTF
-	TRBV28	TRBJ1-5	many	TGTGCCAGCAGACTACCGAGCAATCAGCCCCAGCATTTT	CASRLPSNQPQHF
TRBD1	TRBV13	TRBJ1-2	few	TGTGCCAGCAGCGAAGGGGGCTATAATGACGGCTACACCTTC	CASSEGGYNDGYTF
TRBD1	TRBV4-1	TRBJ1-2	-	TGCGCCAGCAGCCAAGTGTTCGGGACAGCGTCTGGCTATGGCTACACCTTC	CASSQVFGTASGYGYTF
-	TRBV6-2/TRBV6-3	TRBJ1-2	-	TGTGCCAGCAGTTACTCGACAGTAGGAGGCTATGGTTACACCTTC	CASSYSTVGGYGYTF
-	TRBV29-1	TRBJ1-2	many	TGCAGCGTTGCGTCGGGGTATGGCTACACCTTC	CSVASGYGYTF
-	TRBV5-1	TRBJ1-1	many	TGCGCCAGCAGCTTGGGTTGGGTCGGGAACACTGAAGCTTTCTTT	CASSLGWVGNTEAFF
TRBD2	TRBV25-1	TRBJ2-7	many	TGTGCCAGCAGTGGGTGGACTAGCGGGAGTGCCGAGCAGTACTTC	CASSGWTSGSAEQYF
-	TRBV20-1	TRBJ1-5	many	TGCAGTGCTAGACCATCAGGGGTTGGCCCCCAGCATTTT	CSARPSGVGPQHF
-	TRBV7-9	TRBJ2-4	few	TGTGCCAGCAGCCGGACTGGGGCCAAAAACATTCAGTACTTC	CASSRTGAKNIQYF
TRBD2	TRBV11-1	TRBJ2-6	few	TGTGCCAGCAGCTTAGGTCGGGGGGGGTCTGGGGCCAACGTCCTGACTTTC	CASSLGRGGSGANVLTF
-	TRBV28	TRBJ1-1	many	TGTGCCAGCAGTGGCATCGCGCAGGGCGACACTGAAGCTTTCTTT	CASSGIAQGDTEAFF